The source of this T cell receptor (beta chain) is a study of shared clonotypes between healthy human individuals. This clone has only a few counts. This CDR3 spans 14 amino acids. V lost 0 bases, J lost 5 bases, and 4 bases stayed unmatched. The germline V gene encodes CDR1 GTSNPN and CDR2 SVGIG (reference sequence). Produced via immunoSEQ multiplex PCR; TCRdb's table is partial and in-frame only. The sample contains 2,500,000 or so clones, 85% to 95% of which appear only once. The clonotype originates from a man between 18 and 35 years old in good health. The sequencing sample was made of naive CD4+ T cells sorted from blood. Subset noted: CD45RA+ positively selected. The V call is TRBV30, the J call TRBJ1-2; 9 nucleotides align to TRBD1. The CDR3 bases are TGTGCCTGGAGTGTGTGGACAGGGGATTATGGCTACACCTTC. This translates into CAWSVWTGDYGYTF.